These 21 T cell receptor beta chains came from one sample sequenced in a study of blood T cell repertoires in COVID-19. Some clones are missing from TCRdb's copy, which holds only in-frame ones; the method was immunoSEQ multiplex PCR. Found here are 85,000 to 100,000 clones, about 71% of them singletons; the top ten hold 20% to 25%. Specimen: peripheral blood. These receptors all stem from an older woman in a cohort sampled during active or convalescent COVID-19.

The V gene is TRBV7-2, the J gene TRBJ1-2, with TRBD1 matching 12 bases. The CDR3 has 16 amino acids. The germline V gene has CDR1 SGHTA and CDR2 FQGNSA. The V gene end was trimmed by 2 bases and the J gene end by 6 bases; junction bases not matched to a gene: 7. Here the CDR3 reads CASSLMTGQGADGYTF. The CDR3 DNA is TGTGCCAGCAGCTTAATGACGGGACAGGGGGCGGATGGCTACACCTTC.

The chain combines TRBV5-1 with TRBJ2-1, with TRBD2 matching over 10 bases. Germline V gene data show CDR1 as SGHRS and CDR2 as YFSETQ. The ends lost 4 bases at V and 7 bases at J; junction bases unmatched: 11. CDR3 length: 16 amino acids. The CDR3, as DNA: TGCGCCAGCAGCCCCCGGGGGCTAGCGGGGGAAAATGAGCAGTTCTTC. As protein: CASSPRGLAGENEQFF.

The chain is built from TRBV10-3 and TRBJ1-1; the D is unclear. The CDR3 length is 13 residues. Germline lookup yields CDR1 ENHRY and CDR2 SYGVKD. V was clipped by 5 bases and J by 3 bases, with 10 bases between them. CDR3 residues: CAISPNGDTEAFF. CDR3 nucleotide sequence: TGTGCCATCAGTCCTAACGGGGACACTGAAGCTTTCTTT.

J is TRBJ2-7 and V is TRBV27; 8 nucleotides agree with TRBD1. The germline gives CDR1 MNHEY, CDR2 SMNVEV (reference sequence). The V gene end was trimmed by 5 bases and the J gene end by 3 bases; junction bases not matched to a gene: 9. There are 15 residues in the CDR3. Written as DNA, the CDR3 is TGTGCCAGCAGTCCCTCCGGACAGGGAGGCTACGAGCAGTACTTC. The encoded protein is CASSPSGQGGYEQYF.

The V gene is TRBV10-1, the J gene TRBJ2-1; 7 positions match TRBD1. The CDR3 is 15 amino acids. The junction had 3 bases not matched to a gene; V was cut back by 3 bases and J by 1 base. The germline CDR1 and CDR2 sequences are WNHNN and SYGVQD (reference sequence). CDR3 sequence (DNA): TGCGCCAGCAGTGAATCGGGACAGTCCTACAATGAGCAGTTCTTC. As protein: CASSESGQSYNEQFF.

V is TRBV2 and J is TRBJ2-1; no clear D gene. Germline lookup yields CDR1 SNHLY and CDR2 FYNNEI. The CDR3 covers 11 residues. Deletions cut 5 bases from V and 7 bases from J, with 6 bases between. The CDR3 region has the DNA TGTGCCAGCAGTCCGGAGAATGAGCAGTTCTTC. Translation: CASSPENEQFF.

CDR3 in DNA: TGTGCCAGCAGCCCGAGGGGGCTTGCTAATGAAAAACTGTTTTTT. Encoded protein: CASSPRGLANEKLFF. This sequence joins TRBV3-1 (or the pseudogene TRBV3-2) and TRBJ1-4, with TRBD1 identical over 7 bases. The CDR3 is 15 amino acids. Looked up from germline, CDR1 is LGHDT and CDR2 is YNNKEL (reference sequence). V lost 4 bases and J lost 3; bases outside the gene matches: 5.

The DNA of the CDR3 is TGTGCCAGCAGCCTAAGGAGGGCCGGACCTCTGAACACTGAAGCTTTCTTT. Its protein is CASSLRRAGPLNTEAFF. The gene calls are TRBV7-9 and TRBJ1-1; no reliable D call. The CDR3 length is 17 residues. Looked up from germline, CDR1 is SEHNR and CDR2 is FQNEAQ (reference sequence). The V end was cut by 5 bases, the J end by 0 bases, with 19 bases between.

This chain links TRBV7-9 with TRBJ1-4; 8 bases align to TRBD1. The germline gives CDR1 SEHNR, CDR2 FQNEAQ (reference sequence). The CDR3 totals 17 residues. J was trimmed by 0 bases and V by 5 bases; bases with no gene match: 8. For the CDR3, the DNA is TGTGCCAGCAGCCGCGGACAGGGAGGCGCAACTAATGAAAAACTGTTTTTT. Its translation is CASSRGQGGATNEKLFF.

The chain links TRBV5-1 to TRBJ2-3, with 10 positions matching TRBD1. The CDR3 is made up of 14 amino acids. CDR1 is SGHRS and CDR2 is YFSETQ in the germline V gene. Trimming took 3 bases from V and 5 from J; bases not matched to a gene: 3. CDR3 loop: CASSSGQGEDTQYF. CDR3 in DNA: TGCGCCAGCAGCTCCGGACAGGGGGAAGATACGCAGTATTTT.

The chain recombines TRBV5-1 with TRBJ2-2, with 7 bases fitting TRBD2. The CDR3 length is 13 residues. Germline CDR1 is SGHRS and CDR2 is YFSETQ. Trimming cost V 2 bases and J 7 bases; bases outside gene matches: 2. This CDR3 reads CASSFREGGELFF. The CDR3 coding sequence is TGCGCCAGCAGCTTTAGGGAGGGCGGGGAGCTGTTTTTT.

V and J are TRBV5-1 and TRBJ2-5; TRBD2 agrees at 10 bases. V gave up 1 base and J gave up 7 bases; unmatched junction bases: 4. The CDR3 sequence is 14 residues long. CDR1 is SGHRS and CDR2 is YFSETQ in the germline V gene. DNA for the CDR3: TGCGCCAGCAGCTTGCTTGCTAGCGGGGGGACCCAGTACTTC. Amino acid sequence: CASSLLASGGTQYF.

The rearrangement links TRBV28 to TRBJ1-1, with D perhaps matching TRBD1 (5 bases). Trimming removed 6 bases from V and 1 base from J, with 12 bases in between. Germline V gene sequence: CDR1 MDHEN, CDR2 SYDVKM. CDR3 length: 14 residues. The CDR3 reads CASRPTVQNTEAFF. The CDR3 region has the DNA TGTGCCAGCAGACCGACAGTGCAGAACACTGAAGCTTTCTTT.

As DNA, the CDR3 is TGCGCCAGCAGTGAGGCGGGGGGAGAGACCCAGTACTTC. This sequence encodes CASSEAGGETQYF. The chain is built from TRBV10-2 and TRBJ2-5, with 8 bases that match TRBD2. J was trimmed by 4 bases and V by 2 bases; bases with no gene match: 0. The CDR3 has 13 residues. Per the germline V gene, CDR1 is WSHSY and CDR2 is SAAADI.

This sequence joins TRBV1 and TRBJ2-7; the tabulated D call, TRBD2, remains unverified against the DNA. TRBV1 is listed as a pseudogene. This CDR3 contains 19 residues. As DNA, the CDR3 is TGCACCAGCAGCCAAGGGGTAAGGGCACTAGCGGGGGGGCTCTACGAGCAGTACTTC. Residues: CTSSQGVRALAGGLYEQYF.

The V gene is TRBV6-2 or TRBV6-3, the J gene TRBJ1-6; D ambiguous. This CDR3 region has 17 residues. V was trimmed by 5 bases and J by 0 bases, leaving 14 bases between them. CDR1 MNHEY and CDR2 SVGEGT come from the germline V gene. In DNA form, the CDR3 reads TGTGCCAGCAGTCGTTCGGGTGGGAGCTCCTATAATTCACCCCTCCACTTT. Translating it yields CASSRSGGSSYNSPLHF.

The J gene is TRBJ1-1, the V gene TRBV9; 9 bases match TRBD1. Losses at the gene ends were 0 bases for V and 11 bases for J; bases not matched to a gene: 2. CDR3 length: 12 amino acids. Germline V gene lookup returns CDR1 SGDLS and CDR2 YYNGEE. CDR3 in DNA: TGTGCCAGCAGCGTAGGGACAGGGGACGCTTTCTTT. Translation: CASSVGTGDAFF.

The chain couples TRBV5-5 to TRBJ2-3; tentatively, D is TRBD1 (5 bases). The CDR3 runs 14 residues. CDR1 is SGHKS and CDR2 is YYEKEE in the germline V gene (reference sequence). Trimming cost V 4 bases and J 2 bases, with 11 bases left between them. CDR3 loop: CASSHTGLTDTQYF. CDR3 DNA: TGTGCCAGCAGCCACACAGGTCTCACAGATACGCAGTATTTT.

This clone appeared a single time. The chain's CDR3 is CASSYERQGLVYGYTF. The CDR3 DNA sequence: TGTGCCAGCAGTTACGAAAGACAGGGGTTGGTCTATGGCTACACCTTC. V usage is TRBV6-5 and J usage is TRBJ1-2, with 8 bases identical to TRBD1. V shed 2 bases and J 4 bases; nucleotides not matched to a gene: 9. The CDR3 runs 16 residues. The germline CDR1 and CDR2 sequences are MNHEY and SVGAGI.

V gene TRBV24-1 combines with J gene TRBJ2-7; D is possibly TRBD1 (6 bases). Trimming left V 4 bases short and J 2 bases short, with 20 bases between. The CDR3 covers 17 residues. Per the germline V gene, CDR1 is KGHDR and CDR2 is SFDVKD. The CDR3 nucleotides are TGTGCCACCAGTGACGCCCGGGACACACGGGACCCCTACGAGCAGTACTTC. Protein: CATSDARDTRDPYEQYF.

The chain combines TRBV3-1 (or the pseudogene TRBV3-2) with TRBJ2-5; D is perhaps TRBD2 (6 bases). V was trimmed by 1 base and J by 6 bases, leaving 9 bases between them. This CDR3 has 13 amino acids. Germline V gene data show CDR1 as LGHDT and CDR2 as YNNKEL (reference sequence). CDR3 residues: CASSQGRGKTQYF. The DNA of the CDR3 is TGTGCCAGCAGCCAAGGTCGGGGGAAGACCCAGTACTTC.